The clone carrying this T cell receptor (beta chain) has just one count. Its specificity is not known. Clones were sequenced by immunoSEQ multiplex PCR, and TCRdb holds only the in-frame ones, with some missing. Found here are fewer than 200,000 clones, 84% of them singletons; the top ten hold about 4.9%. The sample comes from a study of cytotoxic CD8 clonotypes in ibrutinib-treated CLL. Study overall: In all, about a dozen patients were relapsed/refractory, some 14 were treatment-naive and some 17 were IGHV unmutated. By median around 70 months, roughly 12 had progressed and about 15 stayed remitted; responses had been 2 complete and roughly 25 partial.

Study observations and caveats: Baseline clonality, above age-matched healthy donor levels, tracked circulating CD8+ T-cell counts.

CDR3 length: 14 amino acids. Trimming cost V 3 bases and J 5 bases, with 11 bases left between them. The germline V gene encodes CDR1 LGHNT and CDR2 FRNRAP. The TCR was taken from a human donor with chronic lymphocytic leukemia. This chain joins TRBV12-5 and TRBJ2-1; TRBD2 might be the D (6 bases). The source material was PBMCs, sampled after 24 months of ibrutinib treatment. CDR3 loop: CASGLGGSHNEQFF. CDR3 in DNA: TGTGCTAGTGGTTTAGGAGGGAGCCACAATGAGCAGTTCTTC.